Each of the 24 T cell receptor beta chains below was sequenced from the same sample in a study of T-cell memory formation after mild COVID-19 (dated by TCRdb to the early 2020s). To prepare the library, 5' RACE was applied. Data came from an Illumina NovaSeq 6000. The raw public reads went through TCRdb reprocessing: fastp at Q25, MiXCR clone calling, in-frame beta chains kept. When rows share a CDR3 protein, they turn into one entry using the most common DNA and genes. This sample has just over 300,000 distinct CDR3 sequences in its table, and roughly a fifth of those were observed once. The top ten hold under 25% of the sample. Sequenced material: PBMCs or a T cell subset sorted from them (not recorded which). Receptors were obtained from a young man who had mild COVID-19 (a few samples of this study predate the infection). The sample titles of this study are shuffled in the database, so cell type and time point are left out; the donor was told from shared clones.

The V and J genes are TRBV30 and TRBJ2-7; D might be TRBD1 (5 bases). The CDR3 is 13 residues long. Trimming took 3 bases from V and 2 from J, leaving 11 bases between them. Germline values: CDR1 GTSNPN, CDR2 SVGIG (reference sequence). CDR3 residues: CAWSRQFTYEQYF. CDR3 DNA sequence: TGTGCCTGGAGCAGACAGTTTACCTACGAGCAGTACTTC. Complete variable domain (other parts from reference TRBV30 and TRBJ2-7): SQTIHQWPATLVQPVGSPLSLECTVEGTSNPNLYWYRQAAGRGLQLLFYSVGIGQISSEVPQNLSASRPQDRQFILSSKKLLLSDSGFYLCAWSRQFTYEQYFGPGTRLTVT.

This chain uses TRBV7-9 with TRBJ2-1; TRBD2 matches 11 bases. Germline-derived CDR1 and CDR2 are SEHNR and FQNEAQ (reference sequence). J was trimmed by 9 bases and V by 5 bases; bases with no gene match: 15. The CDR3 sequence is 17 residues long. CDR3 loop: CASSPGLADLKFSEQFF. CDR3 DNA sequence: TGTGCCAGCAGCCCGGGACTAGCGGACCTGAAATTTAGTGAGCAGTTCTTC.

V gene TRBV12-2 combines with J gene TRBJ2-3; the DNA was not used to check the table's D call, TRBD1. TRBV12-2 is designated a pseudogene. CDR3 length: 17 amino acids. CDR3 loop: CASRSPQGGAYTDTQYF. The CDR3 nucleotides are TGTGCAAGTCGCTCACCTCAAGGGGGGGCCTACACAGATACGCAGTATTTT.

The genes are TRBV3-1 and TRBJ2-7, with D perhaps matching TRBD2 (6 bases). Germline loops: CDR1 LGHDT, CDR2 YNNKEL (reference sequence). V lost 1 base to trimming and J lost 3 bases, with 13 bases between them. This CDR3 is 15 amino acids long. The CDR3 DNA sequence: TGTGCCAGCAGCCAAGCTCGGGCGGGGTTCTACGAGCAGTACTTC. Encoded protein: CASSQARAGFYEQYF.

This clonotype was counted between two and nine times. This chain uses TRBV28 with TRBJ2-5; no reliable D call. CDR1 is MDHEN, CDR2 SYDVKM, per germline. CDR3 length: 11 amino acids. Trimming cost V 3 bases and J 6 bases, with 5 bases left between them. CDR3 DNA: TGTGCCAGCAGTTTGGTAAAGACCCAGTACTTC. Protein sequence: CASSLVKTQYF.

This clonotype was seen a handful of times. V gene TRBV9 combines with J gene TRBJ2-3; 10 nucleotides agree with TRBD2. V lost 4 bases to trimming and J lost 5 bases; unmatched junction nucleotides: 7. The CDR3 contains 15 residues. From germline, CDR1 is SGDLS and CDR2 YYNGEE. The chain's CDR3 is CASSYRGTSEDTQYF. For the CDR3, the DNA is TGTGCCAGCAGCTATCGCGGGACTAGCGAAGATACGCAGTATTTT.

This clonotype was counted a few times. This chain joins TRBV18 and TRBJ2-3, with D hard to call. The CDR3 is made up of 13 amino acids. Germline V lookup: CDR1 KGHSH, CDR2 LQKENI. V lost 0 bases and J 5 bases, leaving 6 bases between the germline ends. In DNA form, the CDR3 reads TGTGCCAGCTCACCACCGGTCCAAGATACGCAGTATTTT. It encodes CASSPPVQDTQYF.

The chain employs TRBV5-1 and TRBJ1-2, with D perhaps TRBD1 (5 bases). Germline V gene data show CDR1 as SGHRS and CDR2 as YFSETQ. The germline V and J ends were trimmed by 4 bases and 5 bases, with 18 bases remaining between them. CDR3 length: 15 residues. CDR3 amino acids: CASSLMPGGTYGYTF. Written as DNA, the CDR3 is TGCGCCAGCAGCCTAATGCCGGGGGGGACTTATGGCTACACCTTC.

The CDR3 spells CASSAPPRADYNEQFF. The CDR3 bases are TGTGCCAGCAGCGCACCCCCTCGGGCCGACTACAATGAGCAGTTCTTC. The rearrangement uses TRBV7-9 and TRBJ2-1; D uncertain. The CDR3 has 16 amino acids. Between the trimmed V and J ends, which lost 5 bases and 3 bases, there was a span of 17 bases. The V gene's germline CDR1 is SEHNR and CDR2 FQNEAQ (reference sequence).

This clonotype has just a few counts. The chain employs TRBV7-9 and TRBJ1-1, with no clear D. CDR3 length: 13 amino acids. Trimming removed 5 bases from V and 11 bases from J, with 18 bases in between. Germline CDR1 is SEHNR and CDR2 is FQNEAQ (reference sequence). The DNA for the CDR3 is TGTGCCAGCAGCCCCACGACGGGCCCTTTGGCTTTCTTT. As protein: CASSPTTGPLAFF.

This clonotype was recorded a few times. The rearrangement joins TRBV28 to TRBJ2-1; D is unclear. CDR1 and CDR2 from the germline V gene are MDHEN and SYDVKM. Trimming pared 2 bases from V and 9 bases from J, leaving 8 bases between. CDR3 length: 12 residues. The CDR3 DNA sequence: TGTGCCAGCAGTTTAGAGAGCCTTGAGCAGTTCTTC. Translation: CASSLESLEQFF.

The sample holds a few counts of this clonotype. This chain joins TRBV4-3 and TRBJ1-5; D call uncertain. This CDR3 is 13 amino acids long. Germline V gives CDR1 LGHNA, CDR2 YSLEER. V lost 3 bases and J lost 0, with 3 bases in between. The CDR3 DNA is TGCGCCAGCAGCCAGGGTAGCAATCAGCCCCAGCATTTT. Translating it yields CASSQGSNQPQHF.

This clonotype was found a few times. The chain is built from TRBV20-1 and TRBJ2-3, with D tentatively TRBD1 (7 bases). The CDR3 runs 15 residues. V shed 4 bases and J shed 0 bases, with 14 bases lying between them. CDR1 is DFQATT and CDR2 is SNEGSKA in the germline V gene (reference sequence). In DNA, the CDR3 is TGCAGTGCTATGGGAGGACAGGAGAGCACAGATACGCAGTATTTT. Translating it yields CSAMGGQESTDTQYF.

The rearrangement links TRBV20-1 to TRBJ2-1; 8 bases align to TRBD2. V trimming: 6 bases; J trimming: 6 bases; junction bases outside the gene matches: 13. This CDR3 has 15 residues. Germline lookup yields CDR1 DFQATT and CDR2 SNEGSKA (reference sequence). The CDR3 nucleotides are TGCAGTGCCCCCTCCCCTAGCGGGCGGGGCAATGAGCAGTTCTTC. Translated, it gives CSAPSPSGRGNEQFF.

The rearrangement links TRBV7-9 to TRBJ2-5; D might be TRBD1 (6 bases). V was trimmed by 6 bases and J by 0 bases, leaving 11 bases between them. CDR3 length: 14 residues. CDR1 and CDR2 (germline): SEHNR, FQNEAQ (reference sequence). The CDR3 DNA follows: TGTGCCAGCAGTGGACAGTTGTACCAAGAGACCCAGTACTTC. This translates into CASSGQLYQETQYF.

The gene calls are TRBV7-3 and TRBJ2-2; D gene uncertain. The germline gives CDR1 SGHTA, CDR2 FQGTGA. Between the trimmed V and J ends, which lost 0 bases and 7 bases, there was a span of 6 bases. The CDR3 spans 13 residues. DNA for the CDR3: TGTGCCAGCAGCTTAACGCAAAACGGGGAGCTGTTTTTT. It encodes CASSLTQNGELFF. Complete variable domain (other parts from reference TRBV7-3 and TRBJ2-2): GAGVSQTPSNKVTEKGKYVELRCDPISGHTALYWYRQSLGQGPEFLIYFQGTGAADDSGLPNDRFFAVRPEGSVSTLKIQRTERGDSAVYLCASSLTQNGELFFGEGSRLTVL.

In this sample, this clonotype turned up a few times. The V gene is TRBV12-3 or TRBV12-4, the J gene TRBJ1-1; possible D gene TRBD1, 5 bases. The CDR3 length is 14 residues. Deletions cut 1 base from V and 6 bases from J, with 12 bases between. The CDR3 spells CASSLVAGWAEAFF. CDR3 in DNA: TGTGCCAGCAGTTTAGTGGCAGGGTGGGCTGAAGCTTTCTTT.

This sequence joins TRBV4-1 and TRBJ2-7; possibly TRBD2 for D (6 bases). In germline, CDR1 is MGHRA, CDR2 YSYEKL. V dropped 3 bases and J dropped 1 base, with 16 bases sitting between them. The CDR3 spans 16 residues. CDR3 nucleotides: TGCGCCAGCAGCCATGTAACAGTCGGGGGATCCTACGAGCAGTACTTC. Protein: CASSHVTVGGSYEQYF.

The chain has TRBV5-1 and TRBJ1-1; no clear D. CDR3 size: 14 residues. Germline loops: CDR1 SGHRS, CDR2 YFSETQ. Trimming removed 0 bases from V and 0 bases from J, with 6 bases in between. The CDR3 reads CASSLASLNTEAFF. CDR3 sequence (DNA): TGCGCCAGCAGCTTGGCTAGTCTGAACACTGAAGCTTTCTTT.

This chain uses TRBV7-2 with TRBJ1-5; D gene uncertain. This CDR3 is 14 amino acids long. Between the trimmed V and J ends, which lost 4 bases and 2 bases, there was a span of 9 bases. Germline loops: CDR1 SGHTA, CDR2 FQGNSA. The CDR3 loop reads CASSSSFRNQPQHF. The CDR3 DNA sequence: TGTGCCAGCAGCTCATCCTTCCGCAATCAGCCCCAGCATTTT.

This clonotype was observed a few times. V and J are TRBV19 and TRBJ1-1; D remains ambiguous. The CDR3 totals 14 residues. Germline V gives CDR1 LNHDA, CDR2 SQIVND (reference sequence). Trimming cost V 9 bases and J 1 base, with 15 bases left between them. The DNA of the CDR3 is TGTGCCAGCACCTCGGGTTTTGGGAACACTGAAGCTTTCTTT. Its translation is CASTSGFGNTEAFF.

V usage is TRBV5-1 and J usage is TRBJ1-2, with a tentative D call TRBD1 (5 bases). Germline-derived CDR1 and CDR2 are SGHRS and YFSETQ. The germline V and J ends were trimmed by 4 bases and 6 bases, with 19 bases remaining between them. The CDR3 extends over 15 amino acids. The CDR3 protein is CASSGGFTMANGYTF. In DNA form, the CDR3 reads TGCGCCAGCAGCGGGGGGTTCACAATGGCTAATGGCTACACCTTC.

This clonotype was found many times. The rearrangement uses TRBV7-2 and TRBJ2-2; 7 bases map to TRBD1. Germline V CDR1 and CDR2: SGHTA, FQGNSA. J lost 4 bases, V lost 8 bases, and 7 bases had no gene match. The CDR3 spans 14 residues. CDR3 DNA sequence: TGTGCCAGCGCCAAGGGGGCCGGCACCGGGGAGCTGTTTTTT. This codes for CASAKGAGTGELFF.

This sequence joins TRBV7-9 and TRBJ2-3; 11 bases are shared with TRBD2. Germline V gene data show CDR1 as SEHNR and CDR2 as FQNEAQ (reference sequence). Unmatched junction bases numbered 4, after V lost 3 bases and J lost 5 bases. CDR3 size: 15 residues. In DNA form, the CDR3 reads TGTGCCAGCAGCTTGACTAGCGGGGCGGAAGATACGCAGTATTTT. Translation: CASSLTSGAEDTQYF.